The rows below give T cell receptor beta chains drawn from one sample of a study of lymphopenia after photon versus proton radiotherapy. Assay: immunoSEQ multiplex PCR; the TCRdb copy retains only in-frame clones and omits some. The sample lists some 64,000 clones; roughly 87% were seen once. This sample comprised peripheral blood, obtained from a patient treated with proton-based radiotherapy. Receptors were obtained from an elderly man with esophageal cancer. Both conserved end residues are part of each CDR3. Each record gives: V gene, D gene, clone size, J gene, CDR3 length, CDR3 protein. D genes are given only for firm matches. Clone size is not always given. Where it is, it says once, few, many or a class for expanded clones.

>TRBV9|.|.|TRBJ2-2|14
CASSVGDSTGELFF
>TRBV19|TRBD1|.|TRBJ2-5|14
CASSSGTGQETQYF
>TRBV7-6|.|.|TRBJ1-3|12
CASSFSGNTIYF
>TRBV2|.|.|TRBJ2-1|12
CASSEVGARQFF
>TRBV27|.|few|TRBJ1-3|16
CASSLFPMGSGNTIYF
>TRBV5-4|.|.|TRBJ1-2|14
CASSPRAGAGGYTF
>TRBV18|.|.|TRBJ1-6|14
CASSPTWYNSPLHF
>TRBV7-9|TRBD1|.|TRBJ1-2|16
CASSSGTGGSDYGYTF
>TRBV5-4|TRBD2|.|TRBJ2-5|17
CASSPSSTGGQRETQYF
>TRBV7-6|.|.|TRBJ1-5|14
CASSFSEWGQPQHF
>TRBV11-3|.|.|TRBJ2-2|14
CASSSPPNTGELFF
>TRBV27|TRBD1|.|TRBJ1-2|14
CASSLGRGHYGYTF
>TRBV30|.|.|TRBJ1-6|13
CAWSTERNSPLHF
>TRBV6-1|.|once|TRBJ1-1|13
CASSGRGDTEAFF
>TRBV27|.|few|TRBJ1-4|13
CASSLWFNEKLFF
>TRBV11-3|TRBD2|.|TRBJ2-1|15
CASSQGTSPHNEQFF
>TRBV14|TRBD1|few|TRBJ1-4|15
CASSPDRARDEKLFF
>TRBV28|.|.|TRBJ1-2|13
CASSLLGLEGYTF
>TRBV6-1|TRBD1|.|TRBJ2-3|13
CASRPLRQGPQYF
>TRBV7-9|.|.|TRBJ1-1|14
CASSLGDGNTEAFF
>TRBV18|.|once|TRBJ1-5|16
CASSPSRQAKNQPQHF
>TRBV7-2|.|few|TRBJ1-5|17
CASSLNPRGAGNQPQHF
>TRBV5-1|TRBD1|once|TRBJ1-4|15
CASSFYRGANEKLFF
>TRBV27|.|.|TRBJ1-2|13
CASSLGENYGYTF
>TRBV5-1|TRBD1|few|TRBJ1-2|14
CASREGQGGYGYTF
>TRBV25-1|TRBD1|.|TRBJ2-4|11
CATRDRDIQYF
>TRBV6-5|TRBD1|once|TRBJ2-7|14
CASSSSGQGYEQYF
>TRBV23-1|.|.|TRBJ2-2|14
CASSRAVTTGELFF
>TRBV18|.|.|TRBJ1-2|13
CASSRVAWDGYTF
>TRBV4-3|TRBD2|.|TRBJ2-3|18
CASSRGLAGEGATDTQYF
>TRBV11-2|.|.|TRBJ1-2|15
CASSLVLGARGGYTF
>TRBV7-2|.|.|TRBJ2-1|15
CASSLVGTRDNEQFF
>TRBV4-3|TRBD1|.|TRBJ1-1|14
CASSRTARDSEAFF
>TRBV27|.|.|TRBJ1-2|13
CASSFSAGDGYTF
>TRBV7-9|.|.|TRBJ2-1|14
CASSGATTYSGQFF
>TRBV19|.|.|TRBJ2-1|13
CASCPGQYNEQFF
>TRBV4-1|.|.|TRBJ1-5|15
CASSQEGDRNQPQHF
>TRBV11-2|.|.|TRBJ2-7|14
CASSPIGGRYEQYF
>TRBV20-1|.|.|TRBJ1-2|11
CSAHTGLGYTF
>TRBV5-1|.|.|TRBJ2-7|14
CASSLGTESYEQYF
>TRBV7-8|.|.|TRBJ1-3|17
CASFQTGPQYSGNTIYF
>TRBV7-2|.|.|TRBJ2-1|17
CASSLDRFADSNNEQFF
>TRBV7-9|TRBD2|.|TRBJ2-2|16
CASSPTSGENTGELFF
>TRBV4-3|TRBD1|.|TRBJ1-2|15
CASSQDKAGGGGYTF
>TRBV4-2|TRBD2|.|TRBJ2-7|17
CASSQRLSGGASYEQYF
>TRBV5-1|TRBD2|once|TRBJ2-1|18
CASSLPSLAGGGYNEQFF